This record looks at one T cell receptor (beta chain) sequence and its context. This sample is part of a study of blood T cell repertoires in COVID-19. At the level of the study: The United States, Italy and Spain were the sources of the acute and convalescent COVID-19 samples.

The germline V and J ends were trimmed by 10 bases and 2 bases, with 11 bases remaining between them. There are 13 residues in the CDR3. CDR1 and CDR2 (germline): MDHEN, SYDVKM. Original handling: Estimation of nucleated cell counts relied on the amplification of reference gene primers. Assay: immunoSEQ multiplex PCR; the TCRdb copy retains only in-frame clones and omits some. Clone size and V and J calls were adopted from that table, with D and trimming inferred from the DNA. The sample has around 100,000 clones, around 84% seen once. V and J are TRBV28 and TRBJ2-2; D is perhaps TRBD2 (6 bases). Source material: peripheral blood. This receptor was identified in a human donor in a cohort sampled during active COVID-19. The DNA of the CDR3 is TGTGCCACAAAGCGGGTTAACACCGGGGAGCTGTTTTTT. Its protein product is CATKRVNTGELFF.